The clone carrying this T cell receptor (beta chain) was recorded once. Its antigen is still unknown. This entry belongs to a study of T cell responses to AZD1222 COVID-19 vaccine. About the research overall: Doses given second, at about 4 or about 12 weeks, were pooled. Findings and caveats of the study: Receipt of two AZD1222 doses was followed by a rise in Spike-specific TCR breadth and depth. Among the donors, most were white British and more were female, and clonal diversity was possibly underestimated.

In germline, CDR1 is MDHEN, CDR2 SYDVKM. V shed 10 bases, J shed 7 bases, and the junction held 7 bases outside the gene matches. The CDR3 has 13 residues. Clones were read by immunoSEQ multiplex PCR, and TCRdb kept only the in-frame ones, dropping some. This repertoire shows 60,000 to 65,000 clones, roughly 80% found once; its top ten account for over 12%. Sequencing used peripheral blood, obtained on day 0 of AZD1222 vaccination. The clonotype was recovered from an adult in good health. The chain is built from TRBV28 and TRBJ1-6, with 7 bases lining up with TRBD1. The CDR3 protein is CATAWDSNSPLHF. Written as DNA, the CDR3 is TGTGCCACCGCGTGGGACAGCAATTCACCCCTCCACTTT.